The clone carrying this T cell receptor beta chain showed up just once. Looked up from germline, CDR1 is SGHAT and CDR2 is FQNNGV. The CDR3 sequence is 14 residues long. Deletions cut 3 bases from V and 9 bases from J, with 18 bases between. Clones were sequenced by immunoSEQ multiplex PCR, and TCRdb holds only the in-frame ones, with some missing. The sample shows 150,000 to 200,000 clones, roughly 80% of them seen only once. The data were taken from a study of blood T cell repertoires in COVID-19. Turning to the study itself: Samples taken during acute and convalescent COVID-19 were collected in the United States, Italy and Spain. PBMCs, B-cell-depleted T cells, or T cells were the source of the cDNA or gDNA that made up the material.

The chain links TRBV11-2 to TRBJ2-7; D is unclear. The material sequenced was peripheral blood. The sequence was collected from a man aged 60 to 69 with active or convalescent COVID-19. The CDR3 coding sequence is TGTGCCAGCAGCTTGGGTTCTGGGCGCTCGAGGCAGTACTTC. Amino acids: CASSLGSGRSRQYF. Full variable domain (outside the CDR3, taken from reference TRBV11-2 and TRBJ2-7): EAGVAQSPRYKIIEKRQSVAFWCNPISGHATLYWYQQILGQGPKLLIQFQNNGVVDDSQLPKDRFSAERLKGVDSTLKIQPAKLEDSAVYLCASSLGSGRSRQYFGPGTRLTVT.